The 22 T cell receptor beta chains below come from one sample, sequenced in a study of T cells in narcolepsy. Generated by immunoSEQ multiplex PCR, the TCRdb table keeps only in-frame clones and is missing some. The table has about 25,000 clones, roughly 85% seen once. The sequencing sample was made of CD45RA- memory CD4+ T cells from PBMCs. Receptors were obtained from a human donor with narcolepsy.

As regards this clone: Its ends do not fully match the called genes, so a read error is possible. The chain couples TRBV18 to TRBJ2-5; D unresolved. The CDR3 has 14 residues. Germline V lookup: CDR1 KGHSH, CDR2 LQKENI. In DNA, the CDR3 is TGTGCCAGCTCCCCGTACCAGGCGCAAGAGAGCCAGTACTTC. Amino acids: CASSPYQAQESQYF.

V and J are TRBV7-9 and TRBJ1-4; D might be TRBD1 (5 bases). Trimming removed 5 bases from V and 4 bases from J, with 11 bases in between. The germline CDR1 and CDR2 sequences are SEHNR and FQNEAQ (reference sequence). CDR3 length: 14 residues. In DNA form, the CDR3 reads TGTGCCAGCAGCCTGAGACAGATTAATGAAAAACTGTTTTTT. Its translation is CASSLRQINEKLFF.

The chain recombines TRBV5-1 with TRBJ2-4; TRBD2 aligns across 15 bases. The junction had 5 bases not matched to a gene; V was cut back by 4 bases and J by 0 bases. CDR3 length: 18 residues. Germline V CDR1 and CDR2: SGHRS, YFSETQ. CDR3 residues: CASSQRTSGGVAKNIQYF. CDR3 in DNA: TGCGCCAGCAGCCAAAGGACTAGCGGGGGGGTAGCCAAAAACATTCAGTACTTC. Complete variable domain (other parts from reference TRBV5-1 and TRBJ2-4): KAGVTQTPRYLIKTRGQQVTLSCSPISGHRSVSWYQQTPGQGLQFLFEYFSETQRNKGNFPGRFSGRQFSNSRSEMNVSTLELGDSALYLCASSQRTSGGVAKNIQYFGAGTRLSVL.

The chain couples TRBV30 to TRBJ2-7; tentative D call: TRBD1 (6 bases). Germline V CDR1 and CDR2: GTSNPN, SVGIG (reference sequence). With 4 bases removed from V and 6 bases from J, the gap between germline ends came to 10 bases. The CDR3 has 11 residues. CDR3 in amino acids: CAWNRQAEQYF. In nucleotides, the CDR3 is TGTGCCTGGAACCGACAGGCCGAGCAGTACTTC.

The V gene is TRBV19, the J gene TRBJ1-4, with unresolved D. This CDR3 has 14 amino acids. Germline loops: CDR1 LNHDA, CDR2 SQIVND (reference sequence). V lost 7 bases, J lost 1 base, and 10 bases lay in between. In nucleotides, the CDR3 is TGTGCCAGTACCCCCCCGGGAACTAATGAAAAACTGTTTTTT. It is translated as CASTPPGTNEKLFF.

The gene calls are TRBV11-2 and TRBJ2-5, with TRBD2 identical over 7 bases. The assigned J gene may be wrong: the sequence end matches TRBJ2-7 better. Germline-derived CDR1 and CDR2 are SGHAT and FQNNGV. The CDR3 is made up of 16 amino acids. The DNA of the CDR3 is TGTGCCAGCAGCTTAATCCGGGGGAGGGCCGCCTACGAGCAGTACTTC. Translated: CASSLIRGRAAYEQYF.

As regards this clone: This same CDR3 is encoded by further DNA sequences in the sample. This rearrangement joins TRBV27 to TRBJ1-4; a possible D gene is TRBD1 (5 bases). The CDR3 extends over 13 amino acids. The ends were cut back, 3 bases at V and 7 bases at J, with 9 bases in the middle. CDR1 and CDR2 from the germline V gene are MNHEY and SMNVEV (reference sequence). The CDR3 DNA reads TGTGCCAGCAGTTTCTCAGGGTTTGAAAAACTGTTTTTT. As protein: CASSFSGFEKLFF.

This clone was counted only a few times. This chain joins TRBV30 and TRBJ2-6; TRBD1 is a possible D gene (5 bases). Germline V gives CDR1 GTSNPN, CDR2 SVGIG (reference sequence). V shed 0 bases and J shed 2 bases, with 8 bases lying between them. The CDR3 covers 15 residues. Written as DNA, the CDR3 is TGTGCCTGGAGTGTAGACAGTGCTGGGGCCAACGTCCTGACTTTC. Its translation is CAWSVDSAGANVLTF. Drawing the rest from reference TRBV30 and TRBJ2-6, the complete variable domain is SQTIHQWPATLVQPVGSPLSLECTVEGTSNPNLYWYRQAAGRGLQLLFYSVGIGQISSEVPQNLSASRPQDRQFILSSKKLLLSDSGFYLCAWSVDSAGANVLTFGAGSRLTVL.

The rearrangement joins TRBV10-3 to TRBJ2-5, with TRBD1 identical over 7 bases. Germline CDR1 is ENHRY and CDR2 is SYGVKD. V shed 6 bases and J 0 bases; nucleotides not matched to a gene: 7. The CDR3 covers 15 residues. CDR3 in amino acids: CAIRKTGSNQETQYF. DNA for the CDR3: TGTGCCATCAGAAAGACAGGGAGCAACCAAGAGACCCAGTACTTC.

This clone was detected a few times. This chain uses TRBV4-2 with TRBJ2-2; 8 bases match TRBD2. The CDR3 has 17 residues. Trimming cost V 1 base and J 2 bases; bases outside gene matches: 6. Looked up from germline, CDR1 is LGHNA and CDR2 is YNFKEQ. The DNA for the CDR3 is TGTGCCAGCAGCCAAGCGCCGGGAGGGCCTAACACCGGGGAGCTGTTTTTT. Translating gives CASSQAPGGPNTGELFF.

The chain has TRBV30 and TRBJ2-5; tentatively, D is TRBD2 (6 bases). Germline CDR1 and CDR2: GTSNPN and SVGIG (reference sequence). The CDR3 consists of 11 residues. The CDR3, as DNA: TGTGCACACAGTGGGGGGGAGACCCAGTACTTC. This gives the protein CAHSGGETQYF.

V is TRBV6-5 and J is TRBJ2-3, with 8 bases fitting TRBD2. Germline trimming cut 6 bases from V and 3 bases from J; bases unmatched to any gene: 8. The V gene's germline CDR1 is MNHEY and CDR2 SVGAGI. This CDR3 has 15 amino acids. DNA for the CDR3: TGTGCCAGCAGCAAGAGCGGGAGTTATACAGATACGCAGTATTTT. Amino acid sequence: CASSKSGSYTDTQYF.

The rearrangement joins TRBV7-8 to TRBJ2-5; TRBD1 aligns across 8 bases. The J call may be wrong; the DNA end is better matched by TRBJ2-7. The CDR3 covers 14 residues. The germline gives CDR1 SGHVS, CDR2 FQNEAQ. The CDR3 coding sequence is TGTGCCAGCAGCTTAGGGGGACAGGCTTACGAGCAGTACTTC. It codes for CASSLGGQAYEQYF.

The V and J genes are TRBV7-9 and TRBJ2-3; 11 bases are a match to TRBD2. CDR3 length equals 16 residues. V was pared by 2 bases and J by 3 bases, with 4 bases of the junction left unmatched. CDR1 is SEHNR and CDR2 is FQNEAQ in the germline V gene (reference sequence). CDR3 region: CASSLWASGRTDTQYF. Written as DNA, the CDR3 is TGTGCCAGCAGCTTATGGGCTAGCGGGAGGACAGATACGCAGTATTTT.

This clone appeared a few times. This rearrangement joins TRBV14 to TRBJ1-2, with a possible D match to TRBD1 (6 bases). Germline V CDR1 and CDR2: SGHDN, FVKESK. V lost 6 bases, J lost 3 bases, and 11 bases lay in between. The length of the CDR3 is 13 residues. The CDR3 DNA follows: TGTGCCAGCAGGCGGAGGACAGACTATGGCTACACCTTC. It encodes CASRRRTDYGYTF.

The chain is built from TRBV9 and TRBJ1-2; 12 bases agree with TRBD1. The germline gives CDR1 SGDLS, CDR2 YYNGEE. The CDR3 runs 16 residues. V shed 3 bases and J 8 bases; nucleotides not matched to a gene: 11. The CDR3 DNA reads as TGTGCCAGCAGCGAACGTACCGGGACAGGGGGCGGCGGCTACACCTTC. Protein: CASSERTGTGGGGYTF.

V usage is TRBV6-5 and J usage is TRBJ1-1; TRBD1 agrees at 8 bases. Germline CDR1 reads MNHEY; CDR2 reads SVGAGI. V gave up 6 bases and J gave up 1 base; unmatched junction bases: 4. The CDR3 is made up of 14 amino acids. CDR3 in amino acids: CASRNRGSNTEAFF. The CDR3 bases are TGTGCCAGCAGAAACAGGGGGTCGAACACTGAAGCTTTCTTT.

The CDR3 bases are TGTGCCAGCAGCTCCGGACTAGCGGAGTCGTACCAAGAGACCCAGTACTTC. This translates into CASSSGLAESYQETQYF. V gene TRBV11-3 combines with J gene TRBJ2-5; 10 nucleotides match TRBD2. Germline V gene lookup returns CDR1 SGHNT and CDR2 YENEEA. V lost 4 bases to trimming and J lost 0 bases; unmatched junction nucleotides: 8. CDR3 length equals 17 residues.

The rearrangement links TRBV29-1 to TRBJ2-1; D possibly corresponds to TRBD2 (5 bases). Germline lookup yields CDR1 SQVTM and CDR2 ANQGSEA. CDR3 length: 12 residues. The CDR3 DNA follows: TGCAGGGCGGGCTCCGGGTACAATGAGCAGTTCTTC. This gives the protein CRAGSGYNEQFF.

The chain employs TRBV28 and TRBJ1-1; possible D gene TRBD1, 6 bases. V lost 8 bases to trimming and J lost 4 bases, with 17 bases between them. Germline V gene lookup returns CDR1 MDHEN and CDR2 SYDVKM. CDR3 length: 14 residues. The DNA of the CDR3 is TGTGCCAGCGCTATGGGGGCTGGTGGCACTGAAGCTTTCTTT. It translates to CASAMGAGGTEAFF. Together with reference TRBV28 and TRBJ1-1, the CDR3 gives the full variable domain: DVKVTQSSRYLVKRTGEKVFLECVQDMDHENMFWYRQDPGLGLRLIYFSYDVKMKEKGDIPEGYSVSREKKERFSLILESASTNQTSMYLCASAMGAGGTEAFFGQGTRLTVV.

This clone was seen a handful of times. This sequence joins TRBV30 and TRBJ1-2; D uncertain. This CDR3 is built from 11 residues. V lost 5 bases to trimming and J lost 5 bases, with 9 bases between them. CDR1 and CDR2 from the germline V gene are GTSNPN and SVGIG (reference sequence). DNA of the CDR3: TGTGCCTGGGCACAGCTTTATGGCTACACCTTC. Translation: CAWAQLYGYTF.

The chain combines TRBV19 with TRBJ1-2, with TRBD1 as a possible D gene (6 bases). CDR3 size: 16 residues. CDR1 is LNHDA and CDR2 is SQIVND in the germline V gene (reference sequence). Trimming took 5 bases from V and 4 from J, leaving 20 bases between them. The CDR3 sequence: CASSPPQGPRAYGYTF. CDR3 DNA: TGTGCCAGTAGTCCCCCTCAGGGGCCCCGGGCCTATGGCTACACCTTC.